Sequencing of this T cell receptor (beta chain) was carried out in a study of vaccination effects on CD4 cells after COVID-19. Study-level points and caveats: The study found that only 1 of 255 vaccine-induced clones from healthy vaccinees cross-reacted with common cold coronaviruses. Marked clonal contraction of infection- and vaccine-induced clones was seen late after vaccination.

With the ViraFEST assay, the study expanded antigen-specific CD4+ T cells using viral peptide pools, then sequenced them. At the end of less than 12 days of culture, CD4+ T cells were isolated. Nucleocapsid antibody tests were negative, and the vaccine recipients had no prior SARS-CoV-2 infection. For each well, two million PBMC were cultured with about 9.4 IU/ml IL-2 and roughly 10 ug/ml peptides. A half-medium replacement with IL-2 medium was carried out on days 3 and 7. As regards this clone: Its antigen is undetermined.

The table came from immunoSEQ multiplex PCR; TCRdb's copy has only in-frame clones and leaves some out. In the table there are about 55,000 clones, approximately 70% of which are singletons. The sequence came from a human donor who received a COVID-19 vaccine. The material was CD4+ T cells from PBMCs cultured with SARS-CoV-2 spike peptides, obtained before COVID-19 vaccination.

CDR3 bases: TGTGCCAGCTCACCACCGACAGTTTACAATGAGCAGTTCTTC. Amino acid sequence: CASSPPTVYNEQFF. The rearrangement uses TRBV18 and TRBJ2-1; possible D gene TRBD1, 5 bases. Germline values: CDR1 KGHSH, CDR2 LQKENI. Trimming pared 0 bases from V and 4 bases from J, leaving 7 bases between. The CDR3 extends over 14 amino acids.